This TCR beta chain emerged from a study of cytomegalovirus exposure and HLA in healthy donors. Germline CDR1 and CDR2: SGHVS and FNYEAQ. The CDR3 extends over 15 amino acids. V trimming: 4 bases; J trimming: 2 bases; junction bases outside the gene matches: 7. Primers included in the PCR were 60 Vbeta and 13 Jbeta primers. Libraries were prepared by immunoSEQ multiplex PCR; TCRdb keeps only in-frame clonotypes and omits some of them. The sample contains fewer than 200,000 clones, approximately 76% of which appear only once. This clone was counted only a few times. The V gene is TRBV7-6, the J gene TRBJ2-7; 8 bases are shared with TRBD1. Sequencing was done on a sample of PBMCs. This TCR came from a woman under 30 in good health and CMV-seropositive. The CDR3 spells CASSSSGQGTYEQYF. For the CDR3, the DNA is TGTGCCAGCAGCTCATCTGGACAGGGAACCTACGAGCAGTACTTC.